These T cell receptor beta chains were read from a single sample in a study of technical replicates of blood from a handful of donors. Sequencing used immunoSEQ multiplex PCR; TCRdb keeps in-frame clones, though not all of them. The repertoire holds 50,000 to 65,000 clones, with about 91% as singletons. Sequenced material: PBMCs. The receptors were gathered from a human donor in good health. Some clones in this sample may be carry-over from other donors' samples. CDR3s include the opening cysteine and the closing phenylalanine or tryptophan. Fields, in order: J gene, V gene, CDR3 protein.

j_call: TRBJ2-7; v_call: TRBV28; cdr3_aa: CASTSDRDEQYF
j_call: TRBJ2-1; v_call: TRBV6-4; cdr3_aa: CAGRALAGGSEQFF
j_call: TRBJ2-2; v_call: TRBV2; cdr3_aa: CASNERGGLNTGELFF
j_call: TRBJ2-3; v_call: TRBV28; cdr3_aa: CASDDGLAGHTDTQYF
j_call: TRBJ2-1; v_call: TRBV5-1; cdr3_aa: CASSKAFDSFSYNEQFF
j_call: TRBJ2-1; v_call: TRBV7-9; cdr3_aa: CASRPASDNEQFF
j_call: TRBJ2-3; v_call: TRBV5-4; cdr3_aa: CASSLMGYGTDTQYF
j_call: TRBJ1-5; v_call: TRBV2; cdr3_aa: CASSDRGSNQPQHF
j_call: TRBJ2-5; v_call: TRBV5-4; cdr3_aa: CASSAPSGSGLGQGAQYF
j_call: TRBJ1-4; v_call: TRBV5-1; cdr3_aa: CASSLGQNRNEKLFF
j_call: TRBJ2-1; v_call: TRBV19; cdr3_aa: CASSAGASSSYNEQFF
j_call: TRBJ2-2; v_call: TRBV4-1; cdr3_aa: CASSQVPGGNTGELFF
j_call: TRBJ2-3; v_call: TRBV4-3; cdr3_aa: CASSRLAGAGTDTQYF
j_call: TRBJ1-1; v_call: TRBV29-1; cdr3_aa: CSVENRARHTEAFF
j_call: TRBJ2-1; v_call: TRBV9; cdr3_aa: CASSVTGTSVSNEQFF
j_call: TRBJ2-5; v_call: TRBV10-1; cdr3_aa: CASSELASEETQYF
j_call: TRBJ1-1; v_call: TRBV29-1; cdr3_aa: CSIRTGINTEAFF